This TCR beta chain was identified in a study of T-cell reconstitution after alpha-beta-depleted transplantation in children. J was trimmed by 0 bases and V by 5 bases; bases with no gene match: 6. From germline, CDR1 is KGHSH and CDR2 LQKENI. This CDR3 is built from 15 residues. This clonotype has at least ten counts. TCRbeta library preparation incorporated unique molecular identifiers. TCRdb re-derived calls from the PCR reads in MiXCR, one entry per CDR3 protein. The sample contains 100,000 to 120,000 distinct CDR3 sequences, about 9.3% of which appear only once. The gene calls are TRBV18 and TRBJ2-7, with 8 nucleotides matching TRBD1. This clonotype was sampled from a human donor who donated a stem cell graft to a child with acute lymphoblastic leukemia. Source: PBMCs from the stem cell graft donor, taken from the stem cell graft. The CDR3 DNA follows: TGTGCCAGCTCAAGGACAGGGATTAGCTCCTACGAGCAGTACTTC. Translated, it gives CASSRTGISSYEQYF.